In this sample, the clone carrying this TCR beta chain turned up a few times. These data are taken from a study of T cells in Graves' hyperthyroidism and ophthalmopathy. RNA transcripts provided the source from which TCR beta CDR3 regions were amplified. HTBI primers were used for first-round RT-PCR of the TCR CDR3. A single record per CDR3 protein comes from TCRdb applying MiXCR to the multiplex PCR reads. The table has about 380,000 distinct CDR3 sequences, roughly 15% seen once. Trimming shortened V by 4 bases and J by 4 bases, and 16 bases separated the two germline ends. The germline gives CDR1 MDHEN, CDR2 SYDVKM. The CDR3 is 15 amino acids.

This sequence originates from a woman under 40 with Graves' ophthalmopathy. This chain links TRBV28 with TRBJ1-1; the D is unclear. The sequenced sample was blood. The CDR3 DNA follows: TGTGCCAGCAGTTCCATCGGGAATACGGTCACTGAAGCTTTCTTT. Its protein product is CASSSIGNTVTEAFF.